The 8 T cell receptor beta chains reported below all come from one sample, sequenced in a study of molecular identifiers for immune sequencing clone quantification. MiXCR was run by TCRdb on the PCR reads, yielding one entry per CDR3 protein. The top ten hold roughly 6.6% of the sample, which has about 36,000 distinct CDR3 sequences, around a sixth seen once. Sequencing was carried out using naive CD8+ T cells from blood, with Jurkat cell RNA spiked in. As to subset: FACS-sorted CD8+CD4-CCR7+CD45RA+ naive T cells. The origin of the receptors is a human donor in good health. Some libraries in this study had Jurkat cell RNA spiked in.

This clonotype appeared a single time. A much bigger clone sits one base away, suggesting this may be a read error. The rearrangement joins TRBV13 to TRBJ2-1; D perhaps matches TRBD2 (5 bases). This CDR3 spans 14 amino acids. Germline values: CDR1 PRHDT, CDR2 FYEKMQ (reference sequence). Trimming removed 1 base from V and 7 bases from J, with 11 bases in between. The CDR3 region is CASSLEGVLNEQFF. CDR3 in DNA: TGTGCCAGCAGCTTAGAGGGAGTTCTAAATGAGCAGTTCTTC.

This clonotype was counted at least ten times. The rearrangement joins TRBV10-3 to TRBJ2-1; the match to TRBD2 covers 13 bases. CDR3 length: 19 amino acids. V shed 4 bases and J 0 bases; nucleotides not matched to a gene: 9. Germline CDR1 reads ENHRY; CDR2 reads SYGVKD. CDR3 bases: TGTGCCATCAGTGGTGGGACTAGCGGGATTGGAGGCTCCTACAATGAGCAGTTCTTC. This codes for CAISGGTSGIGGSYNEQFF.

This clonotype was detected ten times or more. V and J are TRBV20-1 and TRBJ2-5; the match to TRBD1 covers 8 bases. The CDR3 spans 17 residues. The V and J ends lost 0 bases and 5 bases, in that order; junction bases with no gene match: 14. Germline CDR1 is DFQATT and CDR2 is SNEGSKA (reference sequence). CDR3 nucleotide sequence: TGCAGTGCTAGAGATACCACCGGGACAGGCCATGGGGAGACCCAGTACTTC. It encodes CSARDTTGTGHGETQYF.

This clonotype was found many times. The J gene is TRBJ2-7, the V gene TRBV4-1; the D is unclear. Germline V lookup: CDR1 MGHRA, CDR2 YSYEKL. The CDR3 has 13 amino acids. V was shortened by 5 bases and J by 0 bases, with 8 bases between the two germline ends. The CDR3 is CASSKSPSYEQYF. DNA for the CDR3: TGCGCCAGCAGCAAATCCCCCTCCTACGAGCAGTACTTC.

The sample holds many counts of this clonotype. The CDR3 DNA is TGTGCCAGCAGCGGGGGGGGTAGCGGGAAATACGAGCAGTACTTC. Translated, it gives CASSGGGSGKYEQYF. The rearrangement links TRBV5-5 to TRBJ2-7; 8 bases are shared with TRBD2. CDR1 SGHKS and CDR2 YYEKEE come from the germline V gene (reference sequence). Germline trimming cut 4 bases from V and 4 bases from J; bases unmatched to any gene: 10. This CDR3 comprises 15 residues.

The V gene is TRBV6-6, the J gene TRBJ2-4; D uncertain. Germline V gene lookup returns CDR1 MNHNY and CDR2 SVGAGI (reference sequence). The CDR3 has 12 amino acids. CDR3 DNA: TGTGTCAGTCTAGGAGCCAAAAACATTCAGTACTTC. Its translation is CVSLGAKNIQYF.

As regards this clonotype: This sequence may be a read error, since a much larger clone differs from it by one base. J is TRBJ2-7 and V is TRBV29-1; a weak D match, TRBD2 (5 bases). Germline assignment: CDR1 SQVTM and CDR2 ANQGSEA. V shed 8 bases and J shed 4 bases, with 21 bases lying between them. The CDR3 extends over 14 amino acids. The CDR3 DNA is TGCAGCACCTTCGGGGAATCTAGTGGGTACGAGCAGTACTTC. Protein product: CSTFGESSGYEQYF.

The chain carries TRBV2 and TRBJ2-1, with 11 bases aligning to TRBD2. The CDR3 has 21 residues. The junction had 21 bases not matched to a gene; V was cut back by 7 bases and J by 1 base. Germline-derived CDR1 and CDR2 are SNHLY and FYNNEI. The chain's CDR3 is CASNSLRGQPGTSGSYNEQFF. For the CDR3, the DNA is TGTGCCAGCAATTCGCTCAGAGGACAACCCGGGACTAGCGGTTCCTACAATGAGCAGTTCTTC.